This TCR beta chain was identified during a study of cytomegalovirus exposure and HLA in healthy donors. The length of the CDR3 is 18 residues. CDR1 is MGHRA and CDR2 is YSYEKL in the germline V gene. Trimming at V came to 4 bases and at J to 1 base, leaving 8 bases not matched to a gene. Profiled with immunoSEQ multiplex PCR; TCRdb holds only in-frame clones, not every one. Seen here are about 170,000 clones, over 85% observed once, and the top ten hold 3.5% to 4.5%. This receptor was obtained from a young man in good health and CMV-seropositive. This chain links TRBV4-1 with TRBJ2-5; 14 bases are shared with TRBD2. What was sequenced was PBMCs. The CDR3 region has the DNA TGCGCCAGCAGCCCATTCCAGACTAGCGGGAGGGCCCAAGAGACCCAGTACTTC. Its protein is CASSPFQTSGRAQETQYF.